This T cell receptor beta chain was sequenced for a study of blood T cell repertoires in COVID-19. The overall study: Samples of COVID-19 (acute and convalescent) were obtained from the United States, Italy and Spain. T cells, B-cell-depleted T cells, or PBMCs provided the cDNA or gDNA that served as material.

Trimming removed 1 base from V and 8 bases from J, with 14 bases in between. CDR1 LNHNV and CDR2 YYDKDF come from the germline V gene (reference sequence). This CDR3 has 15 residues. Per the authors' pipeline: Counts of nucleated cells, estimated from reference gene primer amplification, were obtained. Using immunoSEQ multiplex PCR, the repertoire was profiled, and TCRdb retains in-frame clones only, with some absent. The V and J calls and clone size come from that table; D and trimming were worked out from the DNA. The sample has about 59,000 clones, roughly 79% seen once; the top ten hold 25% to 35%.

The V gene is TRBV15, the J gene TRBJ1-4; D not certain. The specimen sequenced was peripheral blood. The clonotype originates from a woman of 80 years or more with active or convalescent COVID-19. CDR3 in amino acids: CATSRGPGRGEKLFF. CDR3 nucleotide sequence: TGTGCCACCAGCAGAGGACCGGGAAGAGGCGAAAAACTGTTTTTT.